Listed below are T cell receptor beta chains from one sample, sequenced in a study of B cell selection in AIRE deficiency. TCRdb's copy holds only in-frame clones and misses some; the assay was immunoSEQ multiplex PCR. The sample gives around 14,000 clones, about 92% of which show up once; 1% to 1.2% is in the top ten. Sample: Tregs sorted from PBMCs. Receptors were obtained from a human donor with AIRE deficiency. The CDR3 runs from the conserved cysteine through the conserved F or W. Clone sizes are given selectively: once, few, many, or a class where the clone is expanded.

j_gene	v_gene	abundance	len	CDR3aa
TRBJ1-2	TRBV11-1	.	13	CASSLGQGYGYTF
TRBJ1-2	TRBV27	once	16	CASSKKGEYLRGGYTF
TRBJ2-2	TRBV6-4	.	15	CASSRLKSLSGELFF
TRBJ2-6	TRBV5-1	.	14	CASSYSSGANVLTF
TRBJ1-5	TRBV5-5	.	13	CASSLGAYQPQHF
TRBJ2-7	TRBV18	.	14	CASSPLGGTYEQYF
TRBJ2-2	TRBV7-2	.	15	CASSTAGQGAGELFF
TRBJ2-7	TRBV5-1	.	15	CASSLDGLAGVEQYF
TRBJ2-1	TRBV10-3	.	16	CAIRETSESSYNEQFF
TRBJ1-1	TRBV10-3	.	11	CAIGALTEAFF
TRBJ2-2	TRBV5-1	.	16	CASSPVDRGYAGELFF
TRBJ2-2	TRBV19	.	17	CASKSGGGREVAGELFF
TRBJ1-6	TRBV7-8	.	18	CASSRRQGTSSYNSPLHF
TRBJ2-6	TRBV7-3	once	17	CASSPWTGSSGANVLTF
TRBJ2-7	TRBV18	.	15	CASKTGVSSVYEQYF
TRBJ2-2	TRBV6-6	once	14	CASGGQGNTGELFF
TRBJ1-1	TRBV6-5	.	15	CASSYEQGFSTEAFF